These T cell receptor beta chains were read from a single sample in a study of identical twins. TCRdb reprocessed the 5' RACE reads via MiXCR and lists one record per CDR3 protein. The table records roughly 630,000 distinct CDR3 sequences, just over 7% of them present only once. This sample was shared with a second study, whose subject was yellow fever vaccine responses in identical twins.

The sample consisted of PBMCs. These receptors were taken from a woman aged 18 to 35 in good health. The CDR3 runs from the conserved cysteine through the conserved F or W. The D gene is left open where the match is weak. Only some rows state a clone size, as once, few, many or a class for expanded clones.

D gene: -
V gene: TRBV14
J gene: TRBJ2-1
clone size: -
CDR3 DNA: TGTGCCAGCAGCCAACTTGGCCGGGAGCTTAGGGACAATGAGCAGTTCTTC
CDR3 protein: CASSQLGRELRDNEQFF

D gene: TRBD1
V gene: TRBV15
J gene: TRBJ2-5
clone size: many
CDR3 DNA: TGTGCCACCAGCAGAGGTTGGACAGGCGAACAAGAGACCCAGTACTTC
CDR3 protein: CATSRGWTGEQETQYF

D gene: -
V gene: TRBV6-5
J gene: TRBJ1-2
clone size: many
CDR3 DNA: TGTGCCAGCAGTTACTCCCAGCTAGCCTTCTATGGCTACACCTTC
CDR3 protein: CASSYSQLAFYGYTF

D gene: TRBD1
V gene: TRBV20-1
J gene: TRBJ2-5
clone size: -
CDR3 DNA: TGCAGTGCCCTGGACAGGGGGCGCTTAGAGACCCAGTACTTC
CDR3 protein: CSALDRGRLETQYF

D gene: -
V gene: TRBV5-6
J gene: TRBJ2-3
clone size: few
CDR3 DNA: TGTGCCAGCAGCTTGCGCAGGACCGCGACGGATACGCAGTATTTT
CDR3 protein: CASSLRRTATDTQYF

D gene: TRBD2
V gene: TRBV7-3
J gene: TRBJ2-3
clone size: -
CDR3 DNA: TGTGCCAGCAGCTTAACCAGCGGGGTGGAATATACGCAGTATTTT
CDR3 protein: CASSLTSGVEYTQYF

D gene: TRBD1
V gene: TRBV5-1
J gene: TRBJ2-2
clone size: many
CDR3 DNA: TGCGCCAGCAGCTCGACCGGGACAGGGGTATCGGGAACCGGGGAGCTGTTTTTT
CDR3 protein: CASSSTGTGVSGTGELFF

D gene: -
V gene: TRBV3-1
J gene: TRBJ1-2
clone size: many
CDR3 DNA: TGTGCCAGCAGCCAGGCGACAGGCGGCAACTATGGCTACACCTTC
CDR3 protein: CASSQATGGNYGYTF

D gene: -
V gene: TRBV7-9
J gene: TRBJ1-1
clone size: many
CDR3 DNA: TGTGCCAGCAGCGCGGTTAAGACACTTGAAGCTTTCTTT
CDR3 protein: CASSAVKTLEAFF

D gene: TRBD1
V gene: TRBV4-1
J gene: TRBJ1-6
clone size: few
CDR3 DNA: TGCGCCAGCAGCCACGGGACAGGGAATTCACCCCTCCACTTT
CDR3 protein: CASSHGTGNSPLHF

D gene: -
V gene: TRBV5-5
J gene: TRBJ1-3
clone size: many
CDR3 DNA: TGTGCCAGCAGCCCTGACAGGATCCCTGGAAACACCATATATTTT
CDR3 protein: CASSPDRIPGNTIYF

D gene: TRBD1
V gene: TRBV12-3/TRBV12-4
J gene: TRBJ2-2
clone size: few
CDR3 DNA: TGTGCCAGCACCGACAGGGTAGGGTCCGGGGAGCTGTTTTTT
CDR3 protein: CASTDRVGSGELFF

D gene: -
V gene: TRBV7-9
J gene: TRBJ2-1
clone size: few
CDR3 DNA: TGTGCCAGCAGCTTAGAAAGAGACTACAATGAGCAGTTCTTC
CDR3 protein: CASSLERDYNEQFF

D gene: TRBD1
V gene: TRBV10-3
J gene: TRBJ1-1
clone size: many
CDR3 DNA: TGTGCCATAGGACAGGGACCAACCTTATCGATGAACACTGAAGCTTTCTTT
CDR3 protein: CAIGQGPTLSMNTEAFF

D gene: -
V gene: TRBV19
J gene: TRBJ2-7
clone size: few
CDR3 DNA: TGTGCCAGTAGTGCGACTCAATTCTACGAGCAGTACTTC
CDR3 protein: CASSATQFYEQYF

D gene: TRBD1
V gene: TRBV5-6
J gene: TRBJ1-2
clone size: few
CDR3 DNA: TGTGCCAGCAGCTGGAGACAGGGGAGCGGCTATGGCTACACCTTC
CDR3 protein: CASSWRQGSGYGYTF

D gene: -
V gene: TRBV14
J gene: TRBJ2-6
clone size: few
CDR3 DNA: TGTGCCAGCAGCCAGACTCTGGGGCGCGGGGCCAACGTCCTGACTTTC
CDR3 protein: CASSQTLGRGANVLTF